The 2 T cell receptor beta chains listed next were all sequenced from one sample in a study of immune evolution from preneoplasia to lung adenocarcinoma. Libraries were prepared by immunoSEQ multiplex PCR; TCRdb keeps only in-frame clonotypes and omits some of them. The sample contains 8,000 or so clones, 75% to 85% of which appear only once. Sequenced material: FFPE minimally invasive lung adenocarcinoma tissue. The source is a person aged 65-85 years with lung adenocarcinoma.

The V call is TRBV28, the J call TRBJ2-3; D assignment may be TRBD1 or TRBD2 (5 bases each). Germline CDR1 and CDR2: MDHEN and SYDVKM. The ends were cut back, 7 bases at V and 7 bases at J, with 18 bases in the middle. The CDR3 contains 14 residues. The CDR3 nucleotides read TGTGCCAGCACCCTGAGTGGGACGGGGAATACGCAGTATTTT. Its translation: CASTLSGTGNTQYF.

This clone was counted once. This CDR3 reads CASSQQGFSPLHF. The CDR3 nucleotides read TGTGCCAGCAGCCAACAGGGATTCTCACCCCTCCACTTT. This chain links TRBV14 with TRBJ1-6, with D tentatively TRBD1 (5 bases). V lost 2 bases and J 10 bases, leaving 9 bases between the germline ends. Germline CDR1 reads SGHDN; CDR2 reads FVKESK. The CDR3 totals 13 residues.